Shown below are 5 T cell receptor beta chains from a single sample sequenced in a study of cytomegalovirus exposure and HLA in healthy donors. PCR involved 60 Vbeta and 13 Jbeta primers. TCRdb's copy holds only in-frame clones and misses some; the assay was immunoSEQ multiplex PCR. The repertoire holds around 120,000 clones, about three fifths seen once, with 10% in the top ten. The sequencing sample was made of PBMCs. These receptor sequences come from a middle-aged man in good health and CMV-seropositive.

CDR3 protein: CASSFDRVGYGYTF. The CDR3 DNA reads TGTGCCAGCAGTTTCGACAGGGTTGGCTATGGCTACACCTTC. This rearrangement joins TRBV6-5 to TRBJ1-2; TRBD1 matches 7 bases. Germline loops: CDR1 MNHEY, CDR2 SVGAGI. The CDR3 is made up of 14 amino acids. With 4 bases clipped from V and 4 bases from J, the junction kept 6 bases outside the gene matches.

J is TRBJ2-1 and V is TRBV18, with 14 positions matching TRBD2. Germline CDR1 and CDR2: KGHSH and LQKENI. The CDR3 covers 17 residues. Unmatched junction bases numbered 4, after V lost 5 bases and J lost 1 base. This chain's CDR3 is CASSTGTSGGSYNEQFF. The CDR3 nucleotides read TGTGCCAGCTCAACCGGGACTAGCGGGGGTTCCTACAATGAGCAGTTCTTC. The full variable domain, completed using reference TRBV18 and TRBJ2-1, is NAGVMQNPRHLVRRRGQEARLRCSPMKGHSHVYWYRQLPEEGLKFMVYLQKENIIDESGMPKERFSAEFPKEGPSILRIQQVVRGDSAAYFCASSTGTSGGSYNEQFFGPGTRLTVL.

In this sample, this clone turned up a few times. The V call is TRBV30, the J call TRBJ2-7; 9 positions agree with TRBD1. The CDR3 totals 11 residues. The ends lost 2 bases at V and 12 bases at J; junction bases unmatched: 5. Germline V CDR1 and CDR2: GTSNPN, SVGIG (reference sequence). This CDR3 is CAWSRAGQGYF. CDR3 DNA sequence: TGTGCCTGGAGTAGGGCGGGACAGGGGTACTTC. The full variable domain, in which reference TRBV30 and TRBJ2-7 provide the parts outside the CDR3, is SQTIHQWPATLVQPVGSPLSLECTVEGTSNPNLYWYRQAAGRGLQLLFYSVGIGQISSEVPQNLSASRPQDRQFILSSKKLLLSDSGFYLCAWSRAGQGYFGPGTRLTVT.

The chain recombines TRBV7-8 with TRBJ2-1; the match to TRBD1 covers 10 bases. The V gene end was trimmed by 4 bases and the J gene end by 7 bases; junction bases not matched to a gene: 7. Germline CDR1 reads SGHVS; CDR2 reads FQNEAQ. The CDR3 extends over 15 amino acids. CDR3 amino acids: CASSYGTGVSNEQFF. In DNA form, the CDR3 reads TGTGCCAGCAGCTACGGGACAGGGGTTAGTAATGAGCAGTTCTTC.

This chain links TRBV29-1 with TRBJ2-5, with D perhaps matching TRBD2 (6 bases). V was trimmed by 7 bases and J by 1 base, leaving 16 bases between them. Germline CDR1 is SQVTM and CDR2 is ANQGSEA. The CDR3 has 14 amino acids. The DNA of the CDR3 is TGCAGCGCCCCCGAGGGACTTCGCCAAGAGACCCAGTACTTC. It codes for CSAPEGLRQETQYF.